Following are 3 T cell receptor beta chains from one sample sequenced in a study of human T cells and chemical hapten exposure. TCRdb reprocessed the 5' RACE reads via MiXCR and lists one record per CDR3 protein. The sample lists about 140,000 distinct CDR3 sequences, roughly 4.1% occurring once. Whole blood that had not been fractionated was the source of extracted total RNA. These receptors were collected from a female donor in good health.

This clonotype was counted many times. The genes are TRBV3-1 and TRBJ1-2; D unclear. Per the germline V gene, CDR1 is LGHDT and CDR2 is YNNKEL (reference sequence). This CDR3 has 18 amino acids. The V end lost 0 bases, the J end lost 4 bases, and 21 bases lay between the germline ends. The chain's CDR3 is CASSQEIIIGDTSYGYTF. Written as DNA, the CDR3 is TGTGCCAGCAGCCAAGAAATTATTATCGGAGACACTAGCTATGGCTACACCTTC.

In its sample, this clonotype was seen many times. The chain has TRBV11-3 and TRBJ1-2; D remains unclear. The germline gives CDR1 SGHNT, CDR2 YENEEA. The CDR3 is 13 amino acids. Trimming left V 7 bases short and J 8 bases short, with 17 bases between. The CDR3: CASTRGSSEGYTF. The CDR3 nucleotides read TGTGCCAGCACCAGAGGGAGTTCTGAGGGCTACACCTTC.

The chain has TRBV19 and TRBJ2-7; 9 nucleotides align to TRBD1. The trim removed 6 bases at V and 5 bases at J, leaving 5 bases unmatched. Germline CDR1 reads LNHDA; CDR2 reads SQIVND (reference sequence). The CDR3 covers 13 residues. The CDR3 DNA sequence: TGTGCCAGTAGAGAACAGGGGGCGGACGAGCAGTACTTC. This codes for CASREQGADEQYF.